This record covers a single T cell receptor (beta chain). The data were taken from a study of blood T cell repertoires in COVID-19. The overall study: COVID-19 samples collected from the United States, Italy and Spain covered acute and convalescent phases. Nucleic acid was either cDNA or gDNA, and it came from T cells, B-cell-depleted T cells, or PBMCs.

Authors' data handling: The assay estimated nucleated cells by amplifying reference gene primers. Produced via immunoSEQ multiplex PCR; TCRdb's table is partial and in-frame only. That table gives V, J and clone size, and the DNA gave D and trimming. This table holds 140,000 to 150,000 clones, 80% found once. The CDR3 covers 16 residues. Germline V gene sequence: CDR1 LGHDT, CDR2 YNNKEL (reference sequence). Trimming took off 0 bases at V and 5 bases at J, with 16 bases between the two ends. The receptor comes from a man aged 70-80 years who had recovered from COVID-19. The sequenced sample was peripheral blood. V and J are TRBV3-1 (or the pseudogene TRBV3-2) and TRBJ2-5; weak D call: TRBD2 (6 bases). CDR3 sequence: CASSQEKGLAVETQYF. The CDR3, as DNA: TGTGCCAGCAGCCAAGAAAAGGGACTGGCGGTGGAGACCCAGTACTTC.